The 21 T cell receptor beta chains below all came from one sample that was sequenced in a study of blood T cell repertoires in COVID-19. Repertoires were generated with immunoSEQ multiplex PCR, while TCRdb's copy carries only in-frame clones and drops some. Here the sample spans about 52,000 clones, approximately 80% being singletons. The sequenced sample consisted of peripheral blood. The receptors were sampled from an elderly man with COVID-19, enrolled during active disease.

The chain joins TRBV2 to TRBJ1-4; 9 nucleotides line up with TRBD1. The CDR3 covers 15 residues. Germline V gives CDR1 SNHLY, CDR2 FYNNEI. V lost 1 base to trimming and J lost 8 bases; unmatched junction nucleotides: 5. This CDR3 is CASSEDRGRGEKLFF. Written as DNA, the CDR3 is TGTGCCAGCAGTGAAGACAGGGGGCGCGGGGAAAAACTGTTTTTT. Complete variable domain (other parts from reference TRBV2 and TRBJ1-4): EPEVTQTPSHQVTQMGQEVILRCVPISNHLYFYWYRQILGQKVEFLVSFYNNEISEKSEIFDDQFSVERPDGSNFTLKIRSTKLEDSAMYFCASSEDRGRGEKLFFGSGTQLSVL.

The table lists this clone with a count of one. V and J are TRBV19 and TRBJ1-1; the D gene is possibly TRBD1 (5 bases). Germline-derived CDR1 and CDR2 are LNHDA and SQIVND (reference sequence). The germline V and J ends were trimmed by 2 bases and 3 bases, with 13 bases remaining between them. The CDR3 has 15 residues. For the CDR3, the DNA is TGTGCCAGTAGTATATTGGCAGGGCGCGACACTGAAGCTTTCTTT. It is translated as CASSILAGRDTEAFF.

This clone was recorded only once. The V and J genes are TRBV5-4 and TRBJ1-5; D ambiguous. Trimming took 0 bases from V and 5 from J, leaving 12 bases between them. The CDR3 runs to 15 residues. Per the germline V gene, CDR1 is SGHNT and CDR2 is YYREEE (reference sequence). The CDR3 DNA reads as TGTGCCAGCAGCTTGGGAGGTGTTCGGGATCAGCCCCAGCATTTT. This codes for CASSLGGVRDQPQHF.

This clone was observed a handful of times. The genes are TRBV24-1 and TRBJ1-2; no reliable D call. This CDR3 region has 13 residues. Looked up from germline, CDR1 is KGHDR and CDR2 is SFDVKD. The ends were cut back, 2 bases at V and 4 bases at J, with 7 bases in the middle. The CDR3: CATSDSVSYGYTF. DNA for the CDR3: TGTGCCACCAGTGATTCAGTTTCCTATGGCTACACCTTC.

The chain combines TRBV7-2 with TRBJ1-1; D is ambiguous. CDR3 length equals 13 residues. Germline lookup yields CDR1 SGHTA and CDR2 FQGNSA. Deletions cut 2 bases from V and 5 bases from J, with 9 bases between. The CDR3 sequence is CASSLWSGTEAFF. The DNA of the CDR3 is TGTGCCAGCAGCTTATGGTCGGGGACTGAAGCTTTCTTT.

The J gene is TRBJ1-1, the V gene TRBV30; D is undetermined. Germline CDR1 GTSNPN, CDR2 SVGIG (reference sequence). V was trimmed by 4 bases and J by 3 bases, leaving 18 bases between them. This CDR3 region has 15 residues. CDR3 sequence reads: CAWTLVPGLYTEAFF. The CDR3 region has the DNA TGTGCCTGGACCCTAGTGCCCGGGTTGTACACTGAAGCTTTCTTT.

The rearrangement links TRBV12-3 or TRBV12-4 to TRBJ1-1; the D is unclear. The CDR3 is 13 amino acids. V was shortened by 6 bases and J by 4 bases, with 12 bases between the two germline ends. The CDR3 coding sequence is TGTGCCAGCAGCCTACTTGAGGGCACTGAAGCTTTCTTT. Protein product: CASSLLEGTEAFF.

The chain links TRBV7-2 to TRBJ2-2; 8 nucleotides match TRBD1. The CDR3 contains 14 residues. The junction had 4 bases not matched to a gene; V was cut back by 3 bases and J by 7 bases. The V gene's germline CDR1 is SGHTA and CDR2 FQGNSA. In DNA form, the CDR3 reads TGTGCCAGCAGCTTTAGACAGGGGATCGGGGAGCTGTTTTTT. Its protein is CASSFRQGIGELFF.

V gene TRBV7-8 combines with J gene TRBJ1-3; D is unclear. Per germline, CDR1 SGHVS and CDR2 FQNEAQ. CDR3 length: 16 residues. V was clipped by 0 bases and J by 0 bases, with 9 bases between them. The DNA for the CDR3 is TGTGCCAGCAGCTTAGCTCAACAGAGCTCTGGAAACACCATATATTTT. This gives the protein CASSLAQQSSGNTIYF.

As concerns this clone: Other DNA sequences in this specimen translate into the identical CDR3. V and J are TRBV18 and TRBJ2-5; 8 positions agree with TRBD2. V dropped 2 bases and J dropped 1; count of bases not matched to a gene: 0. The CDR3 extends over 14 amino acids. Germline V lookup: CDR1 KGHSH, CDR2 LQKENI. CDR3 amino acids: CASSPAGGQETQYF. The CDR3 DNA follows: TGTGCCAGCTCACCAGCGGGGGGCCAAGAGACCCAGTACTTC.

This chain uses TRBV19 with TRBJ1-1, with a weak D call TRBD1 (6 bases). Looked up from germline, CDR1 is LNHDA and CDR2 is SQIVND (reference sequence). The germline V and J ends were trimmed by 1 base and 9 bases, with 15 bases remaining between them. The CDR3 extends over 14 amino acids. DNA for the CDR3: TGTGCCAGTAGTATAGGTCCTGGACAGCCTAAAGCTTTCTTT. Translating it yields CASSIGPGQPKAFF.

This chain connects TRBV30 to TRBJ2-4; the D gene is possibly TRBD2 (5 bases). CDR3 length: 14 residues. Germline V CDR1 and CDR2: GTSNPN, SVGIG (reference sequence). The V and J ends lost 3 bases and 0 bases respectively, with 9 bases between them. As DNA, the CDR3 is TGTGCCTGGAGCTCGGGAAGAGCCAAAAACATTCAGTACTTC. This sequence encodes CAWSSGRAKNIQYF. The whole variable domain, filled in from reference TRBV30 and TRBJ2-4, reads SQTIHQWPATLVQPVGSPLSLECTVEGTSNPNLYWYRQAAGRGLQLLFYSVGIGQISSEVPQNLSASRPQDRQFILSSKKLLLSDSGFYLCAWSSGRAKNIQYFGAGTRLSVL.

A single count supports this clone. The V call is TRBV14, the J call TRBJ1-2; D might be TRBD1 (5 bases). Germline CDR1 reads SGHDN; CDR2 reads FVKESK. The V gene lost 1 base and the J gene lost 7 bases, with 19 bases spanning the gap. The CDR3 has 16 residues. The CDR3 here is CASSQAPHGGGSGYTF. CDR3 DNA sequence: TGTGCCAGCAGCCAAGCTCCTCACGGGGGGGGGAGTGGCTACACCTTC.

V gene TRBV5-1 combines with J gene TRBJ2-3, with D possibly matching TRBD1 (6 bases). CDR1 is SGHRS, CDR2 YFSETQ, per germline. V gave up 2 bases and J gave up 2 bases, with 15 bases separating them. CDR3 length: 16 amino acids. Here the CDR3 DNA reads TGCGCCAGCAGCTTAAAGGGGGACACATTCACAGATACGCAGTATTTT. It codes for CASSLKGDTFTDTQYF.

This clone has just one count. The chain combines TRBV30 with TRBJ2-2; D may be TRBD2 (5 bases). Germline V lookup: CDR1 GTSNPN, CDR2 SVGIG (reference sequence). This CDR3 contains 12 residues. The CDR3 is CAYGRGTGELFF. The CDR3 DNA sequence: TGTGCTTACGGGCGAGGGACCGGGGAGCTGTTTTTT.

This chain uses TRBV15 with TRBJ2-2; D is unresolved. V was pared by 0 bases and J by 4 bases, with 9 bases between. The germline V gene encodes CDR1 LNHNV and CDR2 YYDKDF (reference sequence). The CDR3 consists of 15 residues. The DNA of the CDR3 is TGTGCCACCAGCAGAGATTACAGATCCACCGGGGAGCTGTTTTTT. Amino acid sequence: CATSRDYRSTGELFF. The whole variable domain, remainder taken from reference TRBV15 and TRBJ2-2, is DAMVIQNPRYQVTQFGKPVTLSCSQTLNHNVMYWYQQKSSQAPKLLFHYYDKDFNNEADTPDNFQSRRPNTSFCFLDIRSPGLGDTAMYLCATSRDYRSTGELFFGEGSRLTVL.

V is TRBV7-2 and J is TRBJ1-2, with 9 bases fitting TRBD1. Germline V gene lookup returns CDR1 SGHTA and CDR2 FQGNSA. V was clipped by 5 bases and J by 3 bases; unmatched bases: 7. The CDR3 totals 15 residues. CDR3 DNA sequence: TGTGCCAGCAGCCCGAGACAGGGGGGGGACTATGGCTACACCTTC. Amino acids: CASSPRQGGDYGYTF.

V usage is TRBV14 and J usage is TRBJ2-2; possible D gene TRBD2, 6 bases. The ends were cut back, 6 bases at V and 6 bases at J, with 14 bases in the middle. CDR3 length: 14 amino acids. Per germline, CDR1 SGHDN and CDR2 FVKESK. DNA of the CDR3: TGTGCCAGCAGTCCGACTAGGCTAGCCGGGGAGCTGTTTTTT. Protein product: CASSPTRLAGELFF. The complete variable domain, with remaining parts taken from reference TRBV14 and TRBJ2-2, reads EAGVTQFPSHSVIEKGQTVTLRCDPISGHDNLYWYRRVMGKEIKFLLHFVKESKQDESGMPNNRFLAERTGGTYSTLKVQPAELEDSGVYFCASSPTRLAGELFFGEGSRLTVL.

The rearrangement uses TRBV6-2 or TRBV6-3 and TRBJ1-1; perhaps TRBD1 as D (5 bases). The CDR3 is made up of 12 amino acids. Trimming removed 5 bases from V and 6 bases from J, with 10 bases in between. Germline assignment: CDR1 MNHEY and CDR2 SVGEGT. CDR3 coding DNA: TGTGCCAGCAGTCACCACAGGTCTGAAGCTTTCTTT. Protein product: CASSHHRSEAFF.

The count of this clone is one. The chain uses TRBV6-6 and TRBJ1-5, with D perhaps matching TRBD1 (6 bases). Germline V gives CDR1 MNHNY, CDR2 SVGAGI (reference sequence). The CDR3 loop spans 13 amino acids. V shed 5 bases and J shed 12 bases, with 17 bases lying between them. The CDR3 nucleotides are TGTGCCAGCAGTCCCCTCGGGGGGCACTTCCAGCATTTT. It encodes CASSPLGGHFQHF.

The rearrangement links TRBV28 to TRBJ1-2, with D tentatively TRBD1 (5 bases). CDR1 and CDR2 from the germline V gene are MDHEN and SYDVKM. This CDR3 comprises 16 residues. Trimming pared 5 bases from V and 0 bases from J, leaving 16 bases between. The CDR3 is CASSLQLTAANYGYTF. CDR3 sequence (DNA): TGTGCCAGCAGTCTCCAATTGACAGCAGCTAACTATGGCTACACCTTC.